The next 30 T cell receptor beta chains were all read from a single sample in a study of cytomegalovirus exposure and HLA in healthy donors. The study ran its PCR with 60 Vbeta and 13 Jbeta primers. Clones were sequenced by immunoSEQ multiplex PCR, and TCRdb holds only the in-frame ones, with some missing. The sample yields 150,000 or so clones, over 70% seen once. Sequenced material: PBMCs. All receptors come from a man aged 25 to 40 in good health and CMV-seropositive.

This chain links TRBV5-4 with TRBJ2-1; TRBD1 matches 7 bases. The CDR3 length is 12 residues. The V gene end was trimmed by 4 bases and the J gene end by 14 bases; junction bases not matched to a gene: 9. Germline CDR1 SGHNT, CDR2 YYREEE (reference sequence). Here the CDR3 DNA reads TGTGCCAGCAGCACCAGGGGGTCCCTGGAGTTCTTC. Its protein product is CASSTRGSLEFF.

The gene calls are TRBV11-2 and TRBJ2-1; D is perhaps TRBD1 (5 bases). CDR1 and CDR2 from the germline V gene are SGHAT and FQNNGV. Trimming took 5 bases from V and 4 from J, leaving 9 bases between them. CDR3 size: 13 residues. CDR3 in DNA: TGTGCCAGCAGCCTGGACATTTACAATGAGCAGTTCTTC. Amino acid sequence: CASSLDIYNEQFF.

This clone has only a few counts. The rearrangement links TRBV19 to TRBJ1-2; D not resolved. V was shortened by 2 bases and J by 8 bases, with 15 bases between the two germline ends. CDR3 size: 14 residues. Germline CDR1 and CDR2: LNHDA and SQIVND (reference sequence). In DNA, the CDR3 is TGTGCCAGTAGTATAAACGTTGGCCCGGGAGGCTACACCTTC. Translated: CASSINVGPGGYTF.

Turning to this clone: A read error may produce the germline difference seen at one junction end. In DNA form, the CDR3 reads TGTTCCAGCAGCTCCTCTAACGAAGAGACCCAGTACTTC. Translated: CSSSSSNEETQYF. The chain recombines TRBV7-9 with TRBJ2-5; D remains ambiguous. CDR1 and CDR2 from the germline V gene are SEHNR and FQNEAQ (reference sequence). The CDR3 extends over 13 amino acids.

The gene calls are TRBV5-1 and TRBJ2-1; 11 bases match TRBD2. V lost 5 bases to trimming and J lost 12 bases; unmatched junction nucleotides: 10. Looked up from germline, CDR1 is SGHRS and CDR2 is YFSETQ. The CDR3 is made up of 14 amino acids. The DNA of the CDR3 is TGCGCCAGCAGAGGGACTAGCGGTCTCAGGGGGCAGTTCTTC. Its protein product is CASRGTSGLRGQFF.

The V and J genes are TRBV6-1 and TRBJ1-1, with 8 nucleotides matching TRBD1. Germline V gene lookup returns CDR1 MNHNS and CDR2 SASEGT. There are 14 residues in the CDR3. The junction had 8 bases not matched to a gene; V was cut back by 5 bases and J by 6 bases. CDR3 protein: CASSKGQESAEAFF. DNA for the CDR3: TGTGCCAGCAGTAAGGGACAGGAGTCGGCTGAAGCTTTCTTT.

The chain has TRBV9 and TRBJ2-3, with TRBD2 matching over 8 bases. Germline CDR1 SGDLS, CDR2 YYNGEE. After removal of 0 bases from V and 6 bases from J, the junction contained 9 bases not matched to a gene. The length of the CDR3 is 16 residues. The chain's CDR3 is CASSVEGGGTLDTQYF. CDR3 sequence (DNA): TGTGCCAGCAGCGTAGAAGGCGGGGGGACGTTGGATACGCAGTATTTT.

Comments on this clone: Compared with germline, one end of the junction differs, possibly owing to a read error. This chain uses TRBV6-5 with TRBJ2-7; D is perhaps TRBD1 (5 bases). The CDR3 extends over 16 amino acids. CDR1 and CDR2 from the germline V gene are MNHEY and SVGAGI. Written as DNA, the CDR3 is TGTGCCAGCAGTTACTCGAGGCAGGACAAGACCTACGGGCAGTACTTC. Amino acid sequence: CASSYSRQDKTYGQYF.

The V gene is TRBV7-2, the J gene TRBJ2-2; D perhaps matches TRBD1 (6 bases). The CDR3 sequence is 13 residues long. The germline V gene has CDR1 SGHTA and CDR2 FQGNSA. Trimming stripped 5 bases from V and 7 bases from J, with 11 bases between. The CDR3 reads CASSLTGIGELFF. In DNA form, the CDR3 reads TGTGCCAGCAGCCTCACAGGGATCGGGGAGCTGTTTTTT.

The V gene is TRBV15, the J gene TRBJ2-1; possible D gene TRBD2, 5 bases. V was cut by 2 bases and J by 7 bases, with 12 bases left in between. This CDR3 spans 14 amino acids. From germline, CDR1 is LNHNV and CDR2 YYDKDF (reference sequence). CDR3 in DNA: TGTGCCACCAGCAGAAAGTGGGAGAGAAATGAGCAGTTCTTC. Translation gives CATSRKWERNEQFF.

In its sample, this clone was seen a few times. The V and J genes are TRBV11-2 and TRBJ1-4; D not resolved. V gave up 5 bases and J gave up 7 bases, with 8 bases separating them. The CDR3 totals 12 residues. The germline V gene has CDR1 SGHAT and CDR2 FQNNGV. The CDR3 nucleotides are TGTGCCAGCAGCCCCCCGTTTGAAAAACTGTTTTTT. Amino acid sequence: CASSPPFEKLFF.

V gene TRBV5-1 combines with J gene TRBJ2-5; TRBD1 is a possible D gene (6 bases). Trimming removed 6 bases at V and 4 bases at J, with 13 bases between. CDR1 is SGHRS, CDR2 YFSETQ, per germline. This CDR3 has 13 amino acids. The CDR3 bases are TGCGCCAGCAAAAGGGGGTTAGGAGAGACCCAGTACTTC. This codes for CASKRGLGETQYF.

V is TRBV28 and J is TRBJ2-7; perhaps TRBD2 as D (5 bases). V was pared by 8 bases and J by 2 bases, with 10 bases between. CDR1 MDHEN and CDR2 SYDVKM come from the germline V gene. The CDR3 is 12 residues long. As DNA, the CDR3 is TGTGCCAGCTGGAGCGGAACCTACGAGCAGTACTTC. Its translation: CASWSGTYEQYF.

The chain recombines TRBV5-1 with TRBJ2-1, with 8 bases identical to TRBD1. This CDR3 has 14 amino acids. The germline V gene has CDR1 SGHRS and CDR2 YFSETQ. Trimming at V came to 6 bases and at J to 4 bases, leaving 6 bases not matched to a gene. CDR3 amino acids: CASTRTGFYNEQFF. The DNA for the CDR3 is TGCGCCAGCACTCGGACAGGGTTTTACAATGAGCAGTTCTTC.

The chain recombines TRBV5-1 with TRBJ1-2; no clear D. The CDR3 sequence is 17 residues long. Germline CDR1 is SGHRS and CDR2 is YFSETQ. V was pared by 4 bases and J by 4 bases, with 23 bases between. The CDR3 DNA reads TGCGCCAGCAGCCTCGTAGGCAGCGTAATATATCCCTATGGCTACACCTTC. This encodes CASSLVGSVIYPYGYTF.

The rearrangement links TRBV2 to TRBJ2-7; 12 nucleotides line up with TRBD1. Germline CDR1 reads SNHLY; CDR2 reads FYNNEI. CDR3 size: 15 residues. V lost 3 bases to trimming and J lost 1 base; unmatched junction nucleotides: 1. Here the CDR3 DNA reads TGTGCCAGCAGTGAGGGACAGGGGGCTTCCTACGAGCAGTACTTC. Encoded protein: CASSEGQGASYEQYF.

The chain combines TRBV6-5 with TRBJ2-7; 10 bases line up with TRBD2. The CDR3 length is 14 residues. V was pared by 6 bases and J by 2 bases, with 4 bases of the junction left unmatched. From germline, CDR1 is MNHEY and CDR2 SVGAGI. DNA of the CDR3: TGTGCCAGCAGACGACTAGCGGGCCCCTACGAGCAGTACTTC. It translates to CASRRLAGPYEQYF.

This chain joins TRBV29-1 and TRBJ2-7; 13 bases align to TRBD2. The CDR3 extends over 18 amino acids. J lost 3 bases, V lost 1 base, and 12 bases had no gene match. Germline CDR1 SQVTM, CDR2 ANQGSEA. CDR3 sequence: CSVEGRLPLAGGRYEQYF. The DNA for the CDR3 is TGCAGCGTTGAAGGAAGGCTCCCACTAGCGGGAGGGCGCTACGAGCAGTACTTC.

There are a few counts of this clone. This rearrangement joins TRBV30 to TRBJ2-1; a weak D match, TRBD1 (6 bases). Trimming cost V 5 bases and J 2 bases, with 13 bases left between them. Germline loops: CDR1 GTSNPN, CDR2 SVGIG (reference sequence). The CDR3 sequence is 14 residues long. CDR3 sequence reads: CAWETGFAYNEQFF. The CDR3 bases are TGTGCCTGGGAAACAGGGTTCGCCTACAATGAGCAGTTCTTC.

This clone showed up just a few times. CDR3 amino acids: CASSLGISQRNYEQYF. Written as DNA, the CDR3 is TGCGCCAGCAGCTTGGGGATTTCTCAGCGAAACTACGAGCAGTACTTC. V gene TRBV5-1 combines with J gene TRBJ2-7; D is ambiguous. From germline, CDR1 is SGHRS and CDR2 YFSETQ. The V end was cut by 0 bases, the J end by 3 bases, with 16 bases between. This CDR3 is built from 16 residues.

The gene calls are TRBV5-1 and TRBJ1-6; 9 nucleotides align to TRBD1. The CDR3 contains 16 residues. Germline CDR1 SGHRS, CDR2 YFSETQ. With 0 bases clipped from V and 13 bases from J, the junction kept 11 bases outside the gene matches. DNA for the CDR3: TGCGCCAGCAGCTTGGAAATCAGGACAGGGGACGCCCCCCTCCACTTT. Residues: CASSLEIRTGDAPLHF.

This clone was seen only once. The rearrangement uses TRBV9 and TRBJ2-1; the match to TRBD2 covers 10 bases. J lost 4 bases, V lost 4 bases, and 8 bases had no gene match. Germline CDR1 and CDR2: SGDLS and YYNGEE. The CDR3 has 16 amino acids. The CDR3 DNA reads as TGTGCCAGCAGCTCAGCCCCTAGCGGGAGTTACAATGAGCAGTTCTTC. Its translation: CASSSAPSGSYNEQFF.

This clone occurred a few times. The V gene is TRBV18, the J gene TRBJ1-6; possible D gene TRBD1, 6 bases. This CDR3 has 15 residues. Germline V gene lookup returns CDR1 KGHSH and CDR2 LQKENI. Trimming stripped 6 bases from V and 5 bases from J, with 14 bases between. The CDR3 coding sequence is TGTGCCAGCTCCCTTGGACAGATGAATAATTCACCCCTCCACTTT. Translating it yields CASSLGQMNNSPLHF.

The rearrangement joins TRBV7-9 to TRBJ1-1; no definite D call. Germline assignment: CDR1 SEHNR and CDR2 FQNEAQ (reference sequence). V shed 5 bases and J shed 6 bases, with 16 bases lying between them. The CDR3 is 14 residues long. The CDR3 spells CASSEGPKWAEAFF. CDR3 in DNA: TGTGCCAGCAGCGAGGGCCCTAAATGGGCTGAAGCTTTCTTT.

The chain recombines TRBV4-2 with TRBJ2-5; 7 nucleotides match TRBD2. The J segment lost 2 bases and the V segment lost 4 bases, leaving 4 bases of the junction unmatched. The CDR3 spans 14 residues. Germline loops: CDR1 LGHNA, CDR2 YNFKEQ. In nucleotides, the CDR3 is TGTGCCAGCAGCCTGGGAGGGACTCAAGAGACCCAGTACTTC. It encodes CASSLGGTQETQYF.

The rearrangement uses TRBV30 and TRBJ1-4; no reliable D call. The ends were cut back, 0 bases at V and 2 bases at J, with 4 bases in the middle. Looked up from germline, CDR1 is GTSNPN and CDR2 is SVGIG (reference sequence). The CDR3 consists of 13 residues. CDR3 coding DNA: TGTGCCTGGAGTGTACGGACTAATGAAAAACTGTTTTTT. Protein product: CAWSVRTNEKLFF. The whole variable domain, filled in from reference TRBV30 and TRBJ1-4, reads SQTIHQWPATLVQPVGSPLSLECTVEGTSNPNLYWYRQAAGRGLQLLFYSVGIGQISSEVPQNLSASRPQDRQFILSSKKLLLSDSGFYLCAWSVRTNEKLFFGSGTQLSVL.

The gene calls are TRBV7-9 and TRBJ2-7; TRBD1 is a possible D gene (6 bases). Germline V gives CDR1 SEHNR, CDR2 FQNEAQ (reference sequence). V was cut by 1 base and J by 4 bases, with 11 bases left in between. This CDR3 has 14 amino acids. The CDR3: CASSLDYRDYEQYF. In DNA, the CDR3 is TGTGCCAGCAGCTTAGACTACAGGGATTACGAGCAGTACTTC.

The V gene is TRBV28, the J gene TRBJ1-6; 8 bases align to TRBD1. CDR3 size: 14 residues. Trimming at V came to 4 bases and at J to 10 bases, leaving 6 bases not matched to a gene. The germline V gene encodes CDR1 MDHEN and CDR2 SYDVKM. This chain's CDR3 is CASSSQGARSPLHF. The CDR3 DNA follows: TGTGCCAGCAGTTCTCAGGGGGCCCGGTCACCCCTCCACTTT.

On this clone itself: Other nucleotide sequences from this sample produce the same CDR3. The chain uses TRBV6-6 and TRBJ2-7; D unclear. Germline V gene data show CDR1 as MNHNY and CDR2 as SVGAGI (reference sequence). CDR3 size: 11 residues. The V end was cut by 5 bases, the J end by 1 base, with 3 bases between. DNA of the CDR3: TGTGCCAGCAGTCCTTCCTACGAGCAGTACTTC. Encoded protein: CASSPSYEQYF.

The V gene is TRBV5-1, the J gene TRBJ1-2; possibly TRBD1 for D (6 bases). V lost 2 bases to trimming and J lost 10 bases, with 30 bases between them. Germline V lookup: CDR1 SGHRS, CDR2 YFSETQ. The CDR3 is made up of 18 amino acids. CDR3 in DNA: TGCGCCAGCAGCTTCGACCCGGCAGGGGTCACAAGGACTGGTGTCTACACCTTC. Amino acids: CASSFDPAGVTRTGVYTF. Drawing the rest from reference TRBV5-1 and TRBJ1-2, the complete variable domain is KAGVTQTPRYLIKTRGQQVTLSCSPISGHRSVSWYQQTPGQGLQFLFEYFSETQRNKGNFPGRFSGRQFSNSRSEMNVSTLELGDSALYLCASSFDPAGVTRTGVYTFGSGTRLTVV.